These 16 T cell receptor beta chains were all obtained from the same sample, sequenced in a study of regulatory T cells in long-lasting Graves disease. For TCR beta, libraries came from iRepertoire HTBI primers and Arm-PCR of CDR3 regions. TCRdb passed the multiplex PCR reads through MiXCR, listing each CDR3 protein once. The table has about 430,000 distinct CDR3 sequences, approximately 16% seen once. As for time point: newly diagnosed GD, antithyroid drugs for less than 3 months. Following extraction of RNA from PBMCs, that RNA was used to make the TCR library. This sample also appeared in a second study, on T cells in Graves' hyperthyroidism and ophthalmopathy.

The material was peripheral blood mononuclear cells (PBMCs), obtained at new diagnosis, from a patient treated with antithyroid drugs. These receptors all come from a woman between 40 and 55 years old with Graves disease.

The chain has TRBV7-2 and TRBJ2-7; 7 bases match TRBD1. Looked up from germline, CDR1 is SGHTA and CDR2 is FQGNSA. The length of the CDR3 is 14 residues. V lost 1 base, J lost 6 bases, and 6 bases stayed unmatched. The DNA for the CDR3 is TGTGCCAGCAGCTTAGGAAGACAGGGAGCCGAGCAGTACTTC. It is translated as CASSLGRQGAEQYF.

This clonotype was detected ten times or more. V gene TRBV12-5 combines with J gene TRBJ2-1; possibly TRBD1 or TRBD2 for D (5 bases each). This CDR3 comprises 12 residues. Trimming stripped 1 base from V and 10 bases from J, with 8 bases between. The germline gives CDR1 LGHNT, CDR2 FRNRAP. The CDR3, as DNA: TGTGCTAGTGGTTTGGAGGGACGAGAGCAGTTCTTC. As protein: CASGLEGREQFF.

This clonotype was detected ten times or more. The CDR3 spells CATSSSGRRTGELFF. In nucleotides, the CDR3 is TGTGCCACCAGTTCTTCCGGGAGACGTACCGGGGAGCTGTTTTTT. V is TRBV24-1 and J is TRBJ2-2; D is perhaps TRBD2 (6 bases). The germline CDR1 and CDR2 sequences are KGHDR and SFDVKD. V dropped 6 bases and J dropped 5 bases, with 15 bases sitting between them. The CDR3 loop spans 15 amino acids.

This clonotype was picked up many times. The CDR3 DNA reads as TGTGCCTGGAGCAACACGGGAGGGGGGACTGAAGCTTTCTTT. Amino acids: CAWSNTGGGTEAFF. The chain couples TRBV30 to TRBJ1-1, with TRBD1 as a possible D gene (6 bases). The germline gives CDR1 GTSNPN, CDR2 SVGIG (reference sequence). There are 14 residues in the CDR3. The V end lost 3 bases, the J end lost 5 bases, and 16 bases lay between the germline ends.

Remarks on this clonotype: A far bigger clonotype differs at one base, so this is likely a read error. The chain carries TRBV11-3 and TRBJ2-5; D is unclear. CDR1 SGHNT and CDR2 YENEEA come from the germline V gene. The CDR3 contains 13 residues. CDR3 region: CARSLRHQETQYF. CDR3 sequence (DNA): TGTGCCAGAAGCTTACGACACCAAGAGACCCAGTACTTC.

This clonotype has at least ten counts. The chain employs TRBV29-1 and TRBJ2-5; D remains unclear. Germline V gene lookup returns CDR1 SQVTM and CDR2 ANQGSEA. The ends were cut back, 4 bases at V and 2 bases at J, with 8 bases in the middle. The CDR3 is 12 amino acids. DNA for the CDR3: TGCAGCGTTGTCCGGCTGCAAGAGACCCAGTACTTC. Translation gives CSVVRLQETQYF. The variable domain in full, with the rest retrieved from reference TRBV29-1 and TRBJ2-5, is SAVISQKPSRDICQRGTSLTIQCQVDSQVTMMFWYRQQPGQSLTLIATANQGSEATYESGFVIDKFPISRPNLTFSTLTVSNMSPEDSSIYLCSVVRLQETQYFGPGTRLLVL.

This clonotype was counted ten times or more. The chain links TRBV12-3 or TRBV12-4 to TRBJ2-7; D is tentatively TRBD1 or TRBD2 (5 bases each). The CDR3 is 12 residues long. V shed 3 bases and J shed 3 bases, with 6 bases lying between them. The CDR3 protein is CASSLRGYEQYF. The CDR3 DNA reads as TGTGCCAGCAGTTTGAGGGGCTACGAGCAGTACTTC.

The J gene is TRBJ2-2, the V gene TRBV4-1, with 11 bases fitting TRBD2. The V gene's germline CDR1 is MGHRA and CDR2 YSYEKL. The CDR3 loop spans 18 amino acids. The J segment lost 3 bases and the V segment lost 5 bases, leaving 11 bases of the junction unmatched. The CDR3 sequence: CASSKVVAGGRDTGELFF. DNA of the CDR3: TGCGCCAGCAGCAAGGTGGTAGCGGGAGGGAGGGACACCGGGGAGCTGTTTTTT.

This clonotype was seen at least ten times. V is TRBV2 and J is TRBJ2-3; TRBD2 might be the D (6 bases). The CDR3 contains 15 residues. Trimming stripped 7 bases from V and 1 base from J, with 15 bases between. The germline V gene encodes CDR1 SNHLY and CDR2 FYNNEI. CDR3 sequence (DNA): TGTGCCAGCACTAGAACTAGCTCTGGCACAGATACGCAGTATTTT. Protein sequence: CASTRTSSGTDTQYF. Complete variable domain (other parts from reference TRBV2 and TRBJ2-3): EPEVTQTPSHQVTQMGQEVILRCVPISNHLYFYWYRQILGQKVEFLVSFYNNEISEKSEIFDDQFSVERPDGSNFTLKIRSTKLEDSAMYFCASTRTSSGTDTQYFGPGTRLTVL.

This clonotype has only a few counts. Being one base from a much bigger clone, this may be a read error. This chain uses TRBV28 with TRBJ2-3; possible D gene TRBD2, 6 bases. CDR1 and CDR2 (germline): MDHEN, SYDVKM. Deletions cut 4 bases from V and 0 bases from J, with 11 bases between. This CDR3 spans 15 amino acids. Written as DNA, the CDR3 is TGTGCCAGCAGTTCTAGCGATACTAGCACAGATACGCAGTATTTT. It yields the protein CASSSSDTSTDTQYF.

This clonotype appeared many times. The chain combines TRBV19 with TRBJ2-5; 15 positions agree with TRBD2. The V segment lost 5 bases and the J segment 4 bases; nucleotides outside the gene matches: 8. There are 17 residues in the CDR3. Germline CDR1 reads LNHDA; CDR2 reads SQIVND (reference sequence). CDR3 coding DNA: TGTGCCAGTAGTCGGAGGACTAGCGGGAGGGCCACAGAGACCCAGTACTTC. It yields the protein CASSRRTSGRATETQYF.

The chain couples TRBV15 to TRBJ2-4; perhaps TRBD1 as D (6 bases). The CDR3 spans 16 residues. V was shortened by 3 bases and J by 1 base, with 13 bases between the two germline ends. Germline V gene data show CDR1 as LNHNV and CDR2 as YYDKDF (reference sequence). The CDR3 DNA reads TGTGCCACCAGCAGGGGGTCAGGGGTCGCCAAAAACATTCAGTACTTC. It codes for CATSRGSGVAKNIQYF.

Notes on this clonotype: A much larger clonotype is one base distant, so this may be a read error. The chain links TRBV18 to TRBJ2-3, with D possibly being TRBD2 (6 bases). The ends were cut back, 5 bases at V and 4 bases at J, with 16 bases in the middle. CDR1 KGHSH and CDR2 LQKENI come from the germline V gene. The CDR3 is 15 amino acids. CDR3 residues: CASSKGLSPSDTQYF. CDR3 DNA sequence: TGTGCCAGCTCAAAGGGACTGTCGCCCTCAGATACGCAGTATTTT.

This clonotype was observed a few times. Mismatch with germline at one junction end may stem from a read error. The CDR3 reads CASREAGGSTGELFF. The DNA for the CDR3 is TGTGCCAGCAGGGAAGCGGGAGGGTCAACCGGGGAGCTGTTTTTT. The chain recombines TRBV6-1 with TRBJ2-2; 10 bases align to TRBD2. The CDR3 length is 15 residues. Germline V lookup: CDR1 MNHNS, CDR2 SASEGT.

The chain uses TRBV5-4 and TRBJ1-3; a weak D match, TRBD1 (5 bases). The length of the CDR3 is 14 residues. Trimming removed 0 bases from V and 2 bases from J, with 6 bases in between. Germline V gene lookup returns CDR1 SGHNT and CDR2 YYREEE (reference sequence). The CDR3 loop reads CASSLGQTGNTIYF. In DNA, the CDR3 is TGTGCCAGCAGCTTGGGACAGACTGGAAACACCATATATTTT.

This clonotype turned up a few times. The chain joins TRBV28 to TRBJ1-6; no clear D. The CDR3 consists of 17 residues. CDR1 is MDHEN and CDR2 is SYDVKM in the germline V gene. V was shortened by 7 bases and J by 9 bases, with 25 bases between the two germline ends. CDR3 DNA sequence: TGTGCCAGCACCCTAAGGGATGGTGCTGCTTTGGGTTCACCCCTCCACTTT. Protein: CASTLRDGAALGSPLHF.